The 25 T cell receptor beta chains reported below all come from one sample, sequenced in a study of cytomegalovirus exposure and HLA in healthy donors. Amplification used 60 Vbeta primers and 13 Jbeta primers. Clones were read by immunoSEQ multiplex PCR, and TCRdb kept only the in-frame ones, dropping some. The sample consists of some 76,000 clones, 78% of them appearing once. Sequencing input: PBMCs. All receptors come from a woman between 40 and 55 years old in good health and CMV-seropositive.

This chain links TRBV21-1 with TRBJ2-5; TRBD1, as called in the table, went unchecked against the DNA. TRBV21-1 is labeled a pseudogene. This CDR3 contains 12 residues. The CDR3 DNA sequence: TGTGCCAGCAGCGACAGGGGGGAGACCCAGTACTTC. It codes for CASSDRGETQYF.

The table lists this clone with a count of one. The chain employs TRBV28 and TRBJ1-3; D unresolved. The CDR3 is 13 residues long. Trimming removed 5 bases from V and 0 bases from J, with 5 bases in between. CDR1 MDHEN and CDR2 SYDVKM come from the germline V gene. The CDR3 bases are TGTGCCAGCAGTCTCCCCTCTGGAAACACCATATATTTT. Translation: CASSLPSGNTIYF.

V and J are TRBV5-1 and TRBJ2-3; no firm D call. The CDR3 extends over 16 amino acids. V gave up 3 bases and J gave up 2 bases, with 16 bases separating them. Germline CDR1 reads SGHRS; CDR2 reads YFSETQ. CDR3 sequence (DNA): TGCGCCAGCAGCTCAAGACTGCAGTCTACCACAGATACGCAGTATTTT. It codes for CASSSRLQSTTDTQYF.

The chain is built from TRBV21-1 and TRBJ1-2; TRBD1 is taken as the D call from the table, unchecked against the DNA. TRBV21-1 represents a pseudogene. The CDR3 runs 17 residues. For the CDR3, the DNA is TGTGCCAGCAGCAAAGATTCGCATGGAGACAGATTCTATGGCTACACCTTC. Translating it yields CASSKDSHGDRFYGYTF.

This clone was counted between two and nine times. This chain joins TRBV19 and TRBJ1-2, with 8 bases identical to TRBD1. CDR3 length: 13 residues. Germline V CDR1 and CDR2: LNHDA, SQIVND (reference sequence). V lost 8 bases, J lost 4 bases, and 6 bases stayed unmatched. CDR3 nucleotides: TGTGCCAGTTCGACAGGGACAGGCTATGGCTACACCTTC. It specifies CASSTGTGYGYTF.

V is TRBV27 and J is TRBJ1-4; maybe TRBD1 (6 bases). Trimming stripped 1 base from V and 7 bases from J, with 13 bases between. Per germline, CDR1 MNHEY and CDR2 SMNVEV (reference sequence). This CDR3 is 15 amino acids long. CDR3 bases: TGTGCCAGCAGTTTATGGGAGGGGGGTCCTGAAAAACTGTTTTTT. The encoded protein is CASSLWEGGPEKLFF.

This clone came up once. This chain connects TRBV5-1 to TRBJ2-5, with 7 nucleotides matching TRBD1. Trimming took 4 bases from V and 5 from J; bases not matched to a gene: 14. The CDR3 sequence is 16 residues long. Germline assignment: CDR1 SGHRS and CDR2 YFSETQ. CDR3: CASSIQGPPGQETQYF. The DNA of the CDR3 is TGCGCCAGCAGCATCCAGGGACCCCCGGGACAGGAGACCCAGTACTTC.

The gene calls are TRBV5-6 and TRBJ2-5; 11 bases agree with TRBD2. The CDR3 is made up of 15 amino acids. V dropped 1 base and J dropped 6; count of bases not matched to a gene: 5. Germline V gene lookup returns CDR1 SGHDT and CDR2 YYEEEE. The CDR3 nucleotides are TGTGCCAGCAGCTTGTTGACTAGCGGGGTTCAGACCCAGTACTTC. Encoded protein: CASSLLTSGVQTQYF. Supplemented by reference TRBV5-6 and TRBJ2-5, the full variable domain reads DAGVTQSPTHLIKTRGQQVTLRCSPKSGHDTVSWYQQALGQGPQFIFQYYEEEERQRGNFPDRFSGHQFPNYSSELNVNALLLGDSALYLCASSLLTSGVQTQYFGPGTRLLVL.

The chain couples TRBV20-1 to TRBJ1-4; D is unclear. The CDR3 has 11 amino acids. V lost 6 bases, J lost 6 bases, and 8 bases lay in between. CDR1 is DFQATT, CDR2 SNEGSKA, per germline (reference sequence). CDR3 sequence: CSAPSDEKLFF. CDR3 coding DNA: TGCAGTGCGCCGTCGGATGAAAAACTGTTTTTT.

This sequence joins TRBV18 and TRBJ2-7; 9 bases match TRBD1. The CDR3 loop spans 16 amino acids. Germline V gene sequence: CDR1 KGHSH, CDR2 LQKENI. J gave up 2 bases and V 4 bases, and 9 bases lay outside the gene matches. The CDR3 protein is CASSRTPGQGPYEQYF. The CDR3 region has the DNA TGTGCCAGCTCACGCACCCCGGGACAGGGTCCCTACGAGCAGTACTTC. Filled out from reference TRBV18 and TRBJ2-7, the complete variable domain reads NAGVMQNPRHLVRRRGQEARLRCSPMKGHSHVYWYRQLPEEGLKFMVYLQKENIIDESGMPKERFSAEFPKEGPSILRIQQVVRGDSAAYFCASSRTPGQGPYEQYFGPGTRLTVT.

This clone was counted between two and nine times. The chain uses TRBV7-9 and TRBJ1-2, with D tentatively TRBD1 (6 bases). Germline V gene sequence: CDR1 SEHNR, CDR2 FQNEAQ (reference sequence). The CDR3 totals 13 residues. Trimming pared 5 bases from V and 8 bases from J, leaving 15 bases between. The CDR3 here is CASSLSGEKGYTF. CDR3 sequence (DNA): TGTGCCAGCAGCCTATCAGGGGAAAAAGGCTACACCTTC.

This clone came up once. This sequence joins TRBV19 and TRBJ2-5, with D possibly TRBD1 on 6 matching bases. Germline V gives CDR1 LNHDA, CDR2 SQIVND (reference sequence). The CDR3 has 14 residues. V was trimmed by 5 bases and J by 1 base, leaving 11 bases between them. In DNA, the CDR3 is TGTGCCAGTAGTCAAACAGGGTCCCAAGAGACCCAGTACTTC. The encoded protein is CASSQTGSQETQYF.

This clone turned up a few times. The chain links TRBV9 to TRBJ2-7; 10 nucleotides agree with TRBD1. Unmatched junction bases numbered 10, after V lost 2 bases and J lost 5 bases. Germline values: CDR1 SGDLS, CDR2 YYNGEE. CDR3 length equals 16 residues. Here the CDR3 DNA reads TGTGCCAGCAGCGTCCAGTCGACAGGGGGCCGTAACGAGCAGTACTTC. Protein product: CASSVQSTGGRNEQYF.

The CDR3 region is CSVEGGETSGNTDTQYF. The DNA for the CDR3 is TGCAGCGTTGAAGGTGGGGAGACTAGCGGGAACACAGATACGCAGTATTTT. J is TRBJ2-3 and V is TRBV29-1; 11 bases align to TRBD2. The CDR3 is 17 residues long. Germline trimming cut 1 base from V and 2 bases from J; bases unmatched to any gene: 8. The germline CDR1 and CDR2 sequences are SQVTM and ANQGSEA.

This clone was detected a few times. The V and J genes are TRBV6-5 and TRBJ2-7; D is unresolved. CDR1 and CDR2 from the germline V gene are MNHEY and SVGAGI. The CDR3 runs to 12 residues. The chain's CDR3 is CSKRNEAYEQYF. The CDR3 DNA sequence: TGTTCCAAGAGAAACGAGGCCTACGAGCAGTACTTC.

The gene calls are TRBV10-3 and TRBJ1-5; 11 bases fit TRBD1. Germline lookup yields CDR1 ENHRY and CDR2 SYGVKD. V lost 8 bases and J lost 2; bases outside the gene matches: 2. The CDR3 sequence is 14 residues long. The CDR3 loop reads CAIGTGGGNQPQHF. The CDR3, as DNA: TGTGCCATCGGGACAGGGGGTGGCAATCAGCCCCAGCATTTT.

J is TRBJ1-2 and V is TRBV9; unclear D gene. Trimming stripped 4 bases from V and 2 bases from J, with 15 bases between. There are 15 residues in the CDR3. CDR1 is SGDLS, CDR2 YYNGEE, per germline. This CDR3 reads CASSLEARGNYGYTF. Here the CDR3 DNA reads TGTGCCAGCAGCCTGGAGGCCCGAGGAAACTATGGCTACACCTTC.

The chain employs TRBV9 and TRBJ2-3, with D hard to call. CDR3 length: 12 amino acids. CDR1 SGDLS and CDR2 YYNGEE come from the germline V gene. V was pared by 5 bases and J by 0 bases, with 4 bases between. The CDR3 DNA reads TGTGCCAGCAGATCTAGCACAGATACGCAGTATTTT. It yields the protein CASRSSTDTQYF.

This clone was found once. In nucleotides, the CDR3 is TGTGCCAGCAGTTTGTATTTCGGGACAGAGGGGACCCAGTACTTC. It codes for CASSLYFGTEGTQYF. The chain recombines TRBV28 with TRBJ2-5, with TRBD1 identical over 7 bases. The V gene's germline CDR1 is MDHEN and CDR2 SYDVKM. J was trimmed by 7 bases and V by 3 bases; bases with no gene match: 11. This CDR3 comprises 15 residues.

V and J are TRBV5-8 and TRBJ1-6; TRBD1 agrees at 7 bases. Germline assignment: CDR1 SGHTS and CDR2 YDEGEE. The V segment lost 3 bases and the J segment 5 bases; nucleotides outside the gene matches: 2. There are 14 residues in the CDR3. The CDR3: CASSSGQNNSPLHF. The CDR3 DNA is TGTGCCAGCAGCTCGGGACAGAATAATTCACCCCTCCACTTT.

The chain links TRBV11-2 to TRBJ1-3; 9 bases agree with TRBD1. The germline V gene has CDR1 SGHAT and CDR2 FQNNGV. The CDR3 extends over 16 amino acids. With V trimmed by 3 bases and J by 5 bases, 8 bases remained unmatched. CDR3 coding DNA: TGTGCCAGCAGCTTGACCGGGACAGGGTCCAGAAACACCATATATTTT. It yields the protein CASSLTGTGSRNTIYF.

The CDR3 coding sequence is TGTGCCAGCAGCCAAGAGTTGGCGGGGGGGTCTGAGCAGTTCTTC. Its protein product is CASSQELAGGSEQFF. The chain links TRBV16 to TRBJ2-1; 9 positions agree with TRBD2. In germline, CDR1 is KGHSY, CDR2 FQNENV. The ends lost 2 bases at V and 9 bases at J; junction bases unmatched: 8. The CDR3 consists of 15 residues.

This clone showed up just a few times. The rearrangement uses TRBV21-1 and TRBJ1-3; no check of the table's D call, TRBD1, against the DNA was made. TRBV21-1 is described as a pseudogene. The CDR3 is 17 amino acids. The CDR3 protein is CASKVLGQTFSGNTIYF. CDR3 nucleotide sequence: TGTGCCAGCAAAGTGTTGGGACAGACATTCTCTGGAAACACCATATATTTT.

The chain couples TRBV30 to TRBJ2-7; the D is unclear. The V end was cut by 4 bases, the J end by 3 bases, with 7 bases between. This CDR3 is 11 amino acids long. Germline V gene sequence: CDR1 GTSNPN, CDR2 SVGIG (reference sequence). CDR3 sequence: CAWKLRYEQYF. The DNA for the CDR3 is TGTGCCTGGAAATTGCGCTACGAGCAGTACTTC.

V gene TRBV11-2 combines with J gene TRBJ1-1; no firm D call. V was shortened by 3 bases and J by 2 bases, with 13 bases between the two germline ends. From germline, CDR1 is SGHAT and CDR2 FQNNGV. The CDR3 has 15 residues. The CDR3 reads CASSLLTGSNTEAFF. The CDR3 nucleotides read TGTGCCAGCAGCTTGTTAACGGGATCCAACACTGAAGCTTTCTTT. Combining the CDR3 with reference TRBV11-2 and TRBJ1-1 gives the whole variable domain EAGVAQSPRYKIIEKRQSVAFWCNPISGHATLYWYQQILGQGPKLLIQFQNNGVVDDSQLPKDRFSAERLKGVDSTLKIQPAKLEDSAVYLCASSLLTGSNTEAFFGQGTRLTVV.